This T cell receptor (beta chain) stems from a study of CD8 T cells in ankylosing spondylitis. Study observations and caveats: About 8 highly homologous variants made up a TCR beta motif, and this motif appeared characteristic of ankylosing spondylitis blood.

TCRdb independently ran MiXCR on the 5' RACE reads; one entry per CDR3 protein. The sample has some 840,000 distinct CDR3 sequences, approximately 10% seen once. This clonotype was observed a handful of times. Its antigen remains unidentified. The CDR3 has 13 amino acids. The ends were cut back, 5 bases at V and 12 bases at J, with 17 bases in the middle. The germline gives CDR1 SGHVS, CDR2 FQNEAQ. The J gene is TRBJ2-1, the V gene TRBV7-8; perhaps TRBD2 as D (5 bases). What was sequenced was blood, either unsorted or a sorted T cell fraction (not recorded which). The receptor was isolated from a male donor with ankylosing spondylitis. CDR3 sequence reads: CASSQVRGERQFF. Written as DNA, the CDR3 is TGTGCCAGCAGCCAGGTCCGGGGAGAACGGCAGTTCTTC.